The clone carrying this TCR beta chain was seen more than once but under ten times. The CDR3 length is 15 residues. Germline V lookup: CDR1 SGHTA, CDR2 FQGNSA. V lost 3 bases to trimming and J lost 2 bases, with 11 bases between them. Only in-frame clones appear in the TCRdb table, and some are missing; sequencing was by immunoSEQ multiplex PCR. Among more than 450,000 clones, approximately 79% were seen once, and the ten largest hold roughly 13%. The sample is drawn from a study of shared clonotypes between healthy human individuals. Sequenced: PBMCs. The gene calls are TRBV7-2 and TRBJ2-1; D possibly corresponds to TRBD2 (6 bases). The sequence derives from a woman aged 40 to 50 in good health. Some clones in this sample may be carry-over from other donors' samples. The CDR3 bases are TGTGCCAGCAGCTTGCTGGGGGGTCCCTACAATGAGCAGTTCTTC. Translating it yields CASSLLGGPYNEQFF.